This TCR beta chain derives from a study of cytotoxic CD8 clonotypes in ibrutinib-treated CLL. Study-level information: The study included 11 relapsed/refractory and about 16 treatment-naive patients; roughly 17 had IGHV unmutated disease. Median treatment time before response sampling was 12 months, range 6 to 36. Study-wide findings and caveats: Researchers report that baseline clonality outpaced age-matched healthy donors and tracked circulating CD8+ T-cell counts. Clonality was higher at ibrutinib response and returned toward baseline at progression.

Trimming removed 5 bases from V and 7 bases from J; junction bases left unmatched: 11. The CDR3 runs to 14 residues. Germline assignment: CDR1 SGHTA and CDR2 FQGNSA. The count of this clone is one. Its antigen is not identified. The table came from immunoSEQ multiplex PCR; TCRdb's copy has only in-frame clones and leaves some out. The sample lists over 120,000 clones, about 70% occurring once. The chain has TRBV7-2 and TRBJ2-7; 7 nucleotides match TRBD1. The sequencing used PBMCs, collected after 24 months of ibrutinib treatment. The TCR comes from a human donor with chronic lymphocytic leukemia. The CDR3 nucleotides read TGTGCCAGCAGCCCCCAAGGACAGGCCCCGGAGCAGTACTTC. It specifies CASSPQGQAPEQYF.